This TCR beta chain was retrieved from a study of T cell repertoires in aging, cancer and after chemotherapy. On the study more broadly: Donors were grouped into six age bands spanning 30 or younger through 70 or older. The full dataset contained several million TCR reads.

TRB rearrangements spanning V, D and J were amplified using mixed TRB-A/B primers. In TCRdb, the multiplex PCR reads were re-called with MiXCR into one record per CDR3 protein. The sample has roughly 1,400 distinct CDR3 sequences; over 30% are singletons. Regarding the study as a whole: Untreated cancer patients had significantly lower blood TCR diversity than age-matched healthy donors.

Of note for this clonotype: Its antigen is unknown. A much larger clone sits a single nucleotide away, making a read error possible.

Peripheral blood genomic DNA, not sorted cells or RNA, was the template. Germline V CDR1 and CDR2: LNHDA, SQIVND (reference sequence). This CDR3 region has 13 residues. Deletions cut 6 bases from V and 2 bases from J, with 9 bases between. The sample comprised blood. V is TRBV19 and J is TRBJ2-3; D uncertain. This TCR came from a human donor with a solid tumor. In DNA form, the CDR3 reads TGTGCCAGTAGAACAGCCCCCACAGATACGCAGTATTTT. As protein: CASRTAPTDTQYF.